What follows are 15 T cell receptor beta chains derived from one specimen sequenced in a study of blood T cell repertoires in COVID-19. Generated by immunoSEQ multiplex PCR, the TCRdb table keeps only in-frame clones and is missing some. The sample carries approximately 500,000 clones, around 90% recorded once. Sequences were obtained from peripheral blood. These receptors all stem from a woman aged 45-65 years with COVID-19, enrolled during active disease.

The CDR3 DNA sequence: TGTGCCAGCAGCTCACAGGGTGAGGGCACTGAAGCTTTCTTT. Encoded protein: CASSSQGEGTEAFF. The chain has TRBV7-2 and TRBJ1-1; a possible D gene is TRBD1 (6 bases). CDR3 length: 14 residues. Germline-derived CDR1 and CDR2 are SGHTA and FQGNSA. V was clipped by 4 bases and J by 4 bases, with 13 bases between them.

The V gene is TRBV7-2, the J gene TRBJ1-3; no definite D call. The CDR3 runs 13 residues. CDR1 is SGHTA and CDR2 is FQGNSA in the germline V gene. V shed 4 bases and J shed 2 bases, with 6 bases lying between them. This CDR3 reads CASSSVAGNTIYF. The DNA for the CDR3 is TGTGCCAGCAGCTCCGTAGCTGGAAACACCATATATTTT.

As concerns this clone: Other DNA sequences in the same sample also yield this CDR3. The chain combines TRBV5-1 with TRBJ1-1; D is ambiguous. CDR1 is SGHRS and CDR2 is YFSETQ in the germline V gene. Trimming left V 0 bases short and J 3 bases short, with 6 bases between. There are 13 residues in the CDR3. Here the CDR3 reads CASSLEADTEAFF. Here the CDR3 DNA reads TGCGCCAGCAGCTTGGAGGCGGACACTGAAGCTTTCTTT.

The V call is TRBV23-1, the J call TRBJ1-5; maybe TRBD1 (5 bases). TRBV23-1 is placed among ORFs of uncertain function. The CDR3 consists of 17 residues. Trimming removed 6 bases from V and 5 bases from J, with 23 bases in between. The CDR3 reads CASRHVHRSETDQPQHF. Here the CDR3 DNA reads TGCGCCAGCAGACACGTCCACAGGTCGGAGACAGATCAGCCCCAGCATTTT.

The J gene is TRBJ2-1, the V gene TRBV5-1, with 11 bases aligning to TRBD1. The V segment lost 4 bases and the J segment 6 bases; nucleotides outside the gene matches: 3. The germline V gene encodes CDR1 SGHRS and CDR2 YFSETQ. The CDR3 runs to 14 residues. CDR3 coding DNA: TGCGCCAGCAGCCCCGGGACAGGGGGCAATGAGCAGTTCTTC. Encoded protein: CASSPGTGGNEQFF. The variable domain in full, completed from reference TRBV5-1 and TRBJ2-1, reads KAGVTQTPRYLIKTRGQQVTLSCSPISGHRSVSWYQQTPGQGLQFLFEYFSETQRNKGNFPGRFSGRQFSNSRSEMNVSTLELGDSALYLCASSPGTGGNEQFFGPGTRLTVL.

The chain uses TRBV4-1 and TRBJ2-3, with D possibly being TRBD1 (5 bases). The CDR3 covers 13 residues. Trimming shortened V by 0 bases and J by 7 bases, and 8 bases separated the two germline ends. CDR1 MGHRA and CDR2 YSYEKL come from the germline V gene. CDR3 sequence: CASSQDVDNTQYF. CDR3 nucleotides: TGCGCCAGCAGCCAAGACGTGGACAATACGCAGTATTTT.

This chain links TRBV27 with TRBJ1-1; 9 positions match TRBD1. This CDR3 has 16 residues. V gave up 2 bases and J gave up 1 base; unmatched junction bases: 5. Germline V gene sequence: CDR1 MNHEY, CDR2 SMNVEV (reference sequence). CDR3 amino acids: CASSLGQGMGNTEAFF. CDR3 bases: TGTGCCAGCAGTTTAGGACAGGGGATGGGGAACACTGAAGCTTTCTTT.

The V and J genes are TRBV7-9 and TRBJ2-1; the D gene is possibly TRBD2 (6 bases). V was trimmed by 3 bases and J by 9 bases, leaving 12 bases between them. This CDR3 region has 13 residues. Germline V gene data show CDR1 as SEHNR and CDR2 as FQNEAQ (reference sequence). The CDR3 DNA follows: TGTGCCAGCAGCTTGTTTGCGGGGATTGAGCAGTTCTTC. Translated: CASSLFAGIEQFF.

This clone was observed once. This chain uses TRBV30 with TRBJ1-5, with 9 bases identical to TRBD1. J lost 5 bases, V lost 2 bases, and 7 bases had no gene match. The CDR3 loop spans 15 amino acids. Looked up from germline, CDR1 is GTSNPN and CDR2 is SVGIG (reference sequence). CDR3 sequence (DNA): TGTGCCTGGAGTCCGGGACAGGGAGCTTATCAGCCCCAGCATTTT. Translation: CAWSPGQGAYQPQHF.

The chain employs TRBV9 and TRBJ2-1; TRBD2 matches 8 bases. CDR1 and CDR2 from the germline V gene are SGDLS and YYNGEE. The J segment lost 3 bases and the V segment lost 1 base, leaving 6 bases of the junction unmatched. The CDR3 is 16 residues long. This CDR3 reads CASSVLGGGIYNEQFF. The CDR3 bases are TGTGCCAGCAGCGTACTAGGCGGGGGGATCTACAATGAGCAGTTCTTC.

The chain combines TRBV6-5 with TRBJ1-2, with 8 bases fitting TRBD1. The CDR3 totals 15 residues. V lost 2 bases and J lost 2; bases outside the gene matches: 4. CDR1 and CDR2 (germline): MNHEY, SVGAGI. CDR3 sequence (DNA): TGTGCCAGCAGTTACGCACAGGGGGGAAACTATGGCTACACCTTC. It translates to CASSYAQGGNYGYTF.

This chain links TRBV24-1 with TRBJ2-5; perhaps TRBD2 as D (6 bases). V lost 9 bases and J lost 6, with 16 bases in between. This CDR3 is 13 amino acids long. Per germline, CDR1 KGHDR and CDR2 SFDVKD. CDR3 loop: CATPGEEWKTQYF. DNA for the CDR3: TGTGCCACCCCCGGGGAGGAATGGAAGACCCAGTACTTC.

The genes are TRBV5-4 and TRBJ1-5; D is unresolved. This CDR3 region has 14 residues. Trimming took 1 base from V and 11 from J, leaving 16 bases between them. Germline values: CDR1 SGHNT, CDR2 YYREEE (reference sequence). The CDR3 DNA sequence: TGTGCCAGCAGCTTGCACGGCTCGTTGGAGGCCCAGCATTTT. Translating it yields CASSLHGSLEAQHF.

This clone showed up just once. V usage is TRBV4-2 and J usage is TRBJ1-5; D unclear. CDR3 size: 15 residues. V gave up 0 bases and J gave up 4 bases, with 10 bases separating them. From germline, CDR1 is LGHNA and CDR2 YNFKEQ. The CDR3 spells CASSQEGSGNQPQHF. The CDR3 DNA is TGTGCCAGCAGCCAAGAAGGGTCGGGAAATCAGCCCCAGCATTTT.

The chain employs TRBV5-4 and TRBJ2-1, with TRBD1 matching 10 bases. The V gene end was trimmed by 2 bases and the J gene end by 4 bases; junction bases not matched to a gene: 6. The V gene's germline CDR1 is SGHNT and CDR2 YYREEE (reference sequence). The CDR3 runs to 16 residues. As DNA, the CDR3 is TGTGCCAGCAGCTTTCTGGACAGGGGGGGTTACAATGAGCAGTTCTTC. This gives the protein CASSFLDRGGYNEQFF.